This T cell receptor (beta chain) was recovered during a study of T cell responses to AZD1222 COVID-19 vaccine. CDR3 size: 16 residues. Trimming removed 3 bases at V and 0 bases at J, with 13 bases between. CDR1 and CDR2 (germline): LGHDT, YNNKEL (reference sequence). TCRdb's copy holds only in-frame clones and misses some; the assay was immunoSEQ multiplex PCR. The sample holds 110,000 or so clones, about 80% seen once. The V gene is TRBV3-1 (or the pseudogene TRBV3-2), the J gene TRBJ2-3, with D possibly TRBD2 on 5 matching bases. This clonotype was sampled from an adult in good health. The sample here was peripheral blood, taken on day 0 of AZD1222 vaccination. The CDR3 loop is CASSQDGISSTDTQYF. CDR3 DNA sequence: TGTGCCAGCAGCCAGGACGGGATTTCTAGCACAGATACGCAGTATTTT.